These 26 T cell receptor beta chains share one sample of origin, sequenced in a study of blood T cell repertoires in COVID-19. Sequencing was performed with immunoSEQ multiplex PCR; in TCRdb, only in-frame clones are kept and a portion is missing. The table includes around 250,000 clones, 89% detected once. What was sequenced was peripheral blood. The receptors shown here come from a woman aged 40 to 50 who had recovered from COVID-19.

This clone was detected a few times. The chain links TRBV19 to TRBJ1-2; 8 bases agree with TRBD1. With 2 bases clipped from V and 0 bases from J, the junction kept 8 bases outside the gene matches. This CDR3 has 17 amino acids. Germline V lookup: CDR1 LNHDA, CDR2 SQIVND (reference sequence). The CDR3 protein is CASSITGTGLTNYGYTF. The CDR3 nucleotides read TGTGCCAGTAGTATAACCGGGACAGGACTAACTAACTATGGCTACACCTTC.

This chain joins TRBV10-3 and TRBJ2-1; 7 bases match TRBD2. Trimming removed 4 bases from V and 3 bases from J; junction bases left unmatched: 3. This CDR3 spans 14 amino acids. Germline V gene lookup returns CDR1 ENHRY and CDR2 SYGVKD. CDR3 amino acids: CAISVGEGYNEQFF. CDR3 sequence (DNA): TGTGCCATCAGTGTGGGGGAGGGCTACAATGAGCAGTTCTTC.

This chain links TRBV5-1 with TRBJ2-7, with TRBD2 matching over 14 bases. Trimming removed 4 bases from V and 5 bases from J; junction bases left unmatched: 2. Germline V CDR1 and CDR2: SGHRS, YFSETQ. The CDR3 is made up of 14 amino acids. For the CDR3, the DNA is TGCGCCAGCAGCCTGGGACTAGCGGGAGACGAGCAGTACGTC. Translation gives CASSLGLAGDEQYV.

This chain joins TRBV11-2 and TRBJ2-3; TRBD1 matches 9 bases. CDR1 SGHAT and CDR2 FQNNGV come from the germline V gene. The junction had 17 bases not matched to a gene; V was cut back by 8 bases and J by 5 bases. This CDR3 is 17 amino acids long. This chain's CDR3 is CASGRSLPGQGGDTQYF. CDR3 sequence (DNA): TGTGCCAGCGGACGGAGTTTGCCGGGACAGGGTGGAGATACGCAGTATTTT.

The rearrangement links TRBV15 to TRBJ2-3, with D possibly being TRBD2 (6 bases). The CDR3 runs 15 residues. V lost 6 bases, J lost 0 bases, and 13 bases lay in between. CDR1 is LNHNV and CDR2 is YYDKDF in the germline V gene (reference sequence). This CDR3 is CATRRRDFSTDTQYF. CDR3 nucleotide sequence: TGTGCCACCAGAAGGAGGGACTTTAGCACAGATACGCAGTATTTT.

The rearrangement links TRBV28 to TRBJ1-1, with 10 bases fitting TRBD1. The CDR3 is 16 residues long. The V gene's germline CDR1 is MDHEN and CDR2 SYDVKM. V lost 5 bases and J lost 5; bases outside the gene matches: 11. The CDR3 DNA reads TGTGCCAGCAGTCGCCCGCCCGGGACAGGGGTAACTGAAGCTTTCTTT. Encoded protein: CASSRPPGTGVTEAFF.

The chain joins TRBV5-6 to TRBJ2-3; a weak D match, TRBD2 (6 bases). V lost 4 bases to trimming and J lost 0 bases, with 12 bases between them. The CDR3 covers 15 residues. From germline, CDR1 is SGHDT and CDR2 YYEEEE. CDR3 nucleotide sequence: TGTGCCAGCAGCCCAGTAGCGGCAAGCACAGATACGCAGTATTTT. Amino acid sequence: CASSPVAASTDTQYF.

The chain couples TRBV9 to TRBJ2-7; 8 bases align to TRBD2. From germline, CDR1 is SGDLS and CDR2 YYNGEE. V shed 3 bases, J shed 3 bases, and the junction held 8 bases outside the gene matches. This CDR3 has 15 amino acids. The CDR3 region has the DNA TGTGCCAGCAGCGCAAGCGGGGGAGGGGTCTACGAGCAGTACTTC. Its protein product is CASSASGGGVYEQYF.

This chain connects TRBV28 to TRBJ1-6, with D possibly TRBD1 on 6 matching bases. Germline lookup yields CDR1 MDHEN and CDR2 SYDVKM. V was cut by 5 bases and J by 10 bases, with 15 bases left in between. This CDR3 has 14 amino acids. The DNA for the CDR3 is TGTGCCAGCAGTCCGGACAGTCGTAGATCACCCCTCCACTTT. It translates to CASSPDSRRSPLHF.

This chain links TRBV28 with TRBJ1-2; D not certain. Germline V gene data show CDR1 as MDHEN and CDR2 as SYDVKM. Trimming removed 7 bases from V and 4 bases from J, with 16 bases in between. The CDR3 consists of 14 residues. The CDR3 DNA reads TGTGCCAGCACTATCCCGGACGGACTCTATGGCTACACCTTC. Amino acid sequence: CASTIPDGLYGYTF.

The CDR3 sequence is CASSYHASGIALETQYF. CDR3 DNA: TGTGCCAGCAGTTACCACGCTAGCGGGATTGCCTTGGAGACCCAGTACTTC. J is TRBJ2-5 and V is TRBV6-2 or TRBV6-3; 9 bases are shared with TRBD2. CDR3 length: 17 amino acids. The V and J ends lost 2 bases and 5 bases, in that order; junction bases with no gene match: 12. Germline lookup yields CDR1 MNHEY and CDR2 SVGEGT.

The chain has TRBV2 and TRBJ1-2, with D unclear. Germline V gene data show CDR1 as SNHLY and CDR2 as FYNNEI. CDR3 length: 12 amino acids. Between the trimmed V and J ends, which lost 3 bases and 4 bases, there was a span of 6 bases. The CDR3 region is CASSDGPYGYTF. The CDR3 DNA is TGTGCCAGCAGTGATGGGCCCTATGGCTACACCTTC.

There are a few counts of this clone. The V call is TRBV28, the J call TRBJ1-6, with unresolved D. This CDR3 region has 11 residues. Germline V CDR1 and CDR2: MDHEN, SYDVKM. The V gene lost 5 bases and the J gene lost 8 bases, with 4 bases spanning the gap. CDR3 sequence: CASSHYSPLHF. The CDR3 DNA sequence: TGTGCCAGCAGTCACTATTCACCCCTCCACTTT.

J is TRBJ1-5 and V is TRBV4-3; D gene ambiguous. Germline CDR1 LGHNA, CDR2 YSLEER. The CDR3 totals 14 residues. Deletions cut 3 bases from V and 0 bases from J, with 6 bases between. The CDR3 sequence: CASSQRLSNQPQHF. For the CDR3, the DNA is TGCGCCAGCAGCCAGAGACTTAGCAATCAGCCCCAGCATTTT.

This clone has a count of ten or more. Other DNA sequences in the same sample also yield this CDR3. This chain connects TRBV3-1 (or the pseudogene TRBV3-2) to TRBJ2-7, with D perhaps matching TRBD2 (6 bases). Trimming took 1 base from V and 7 from J, leaving 11 bases between them. This CDR3 is built from 13 residues. From germline, CDR1 is LGHDT and CDR2 YNNKEL (reference sequence). CDR3 coding DNA: TGTGCCAGCAGCCAAGGTTGGCGGGGAGAGCAGTACTTC. This codes for CASSQGWRGEQYF.

The CDR3 DNA sequence: TGTGCCAGTAGTATAGACCCGGGACTAGTTTATAGCGGGGAGCTGTTTTTT. Its protein product is CASSIDPGLVYSGELFF. The genes are TRBV19 and TRBJ2-2; the match to TRBD2 covers 8 bases. Unmatched junction bases numbered 10, after V lost 0 bases and J lost 7 bases. CDR3 length: 17 residues. Germline V lookup: CDR1 LNHDA, CDR2 SQIVND (reference sequence).

Here the CDR3 DNA reads TGTGCCAGCAGTGAGGGACAGGGACACGGTGAGCAGTTCTTC. Protein: CASSEGQGHGEQFF. V is TRBV6-1 and J is TRBJ2-1, with 9 nucleotides matching TRBD1. Germline V gives CDR1 MNHNS, CDR2 SASEGT. CDR3 length: 14 residues. Trimming at V came to 3 bases and at J to 9 bases, leaving 6 bases not matched to a gene.

V and J are TRBV5-8 and TRBJ1-4; 8 bases align to TRBD1. Germline loops: CDR1 SGHTS, CDR2 YDEGEE. Trimming took 3 bases from V and 0 from J; bases not matched to a gene: 4. The CDR3 has 16 residues. CDR3 bases: TGTGCCAGCAGCTCGGACAGGGCCACAACTAATGAAAAACTGTTTTTT. Protein sequence: CASSSDRATTNEKLFF.

The chain has TRBV3-1 (or the pseudogene TRBV3-2) and TRBJ2-3, with D possibly being TRBD2 (5 bases). Germline loops: CDR1 LGHDT, CDR2 YNNKEL (reference sequence). The CDR3 loop spans 13 amino acids. The V end lost 4 bases, the J end lost 7 bases, and 12 bases lay between the germline ends. CDR3 protein: CASSRGSANTQYF. CDR3 DNA sequence: TGTGCCAGCAGCCGCGGTAGCGCCAATACGCAGTATTTT.

The DNA of the CDR3 is TGTGCCAGCAGCGTAGGGGACAGGGGTTCCTCTGGAAACACCATATATTTT. It encodes CASSVGDRGSSGNTIYF. The gene calls are TRBV9 and TRBJ1-3; 10 bases align to TRBD1. The J segment lost 0 bases and the V segment lost 0 bases, leaving 3 bases of the junction unmatched. The germline gives CDR1 SGDLS, CDR2 YYNGEE. The CDR3 sequence is 17 residues long.

The chain employs TRBV7-8 and TRBJ1-2, with no clear D. Germline V lookup: CDR1 SGHVS, CDR2 FQNEAQ. V was pared by 9 bases and J by 4 bases, with 24 bases between. The CDR3 sequence is 16 residues long. The CDR3 is CASLEGTEGVRYGYTF. CDR3 DNA sequence: TGTGCCAGTCTTGAGGGAACCGAGGGTGTCCGCTATGGCTACACCTTC.

The rearrangement joins TRBV28 to TRBJ1-5, with D maybe TRBD1 (5 bases). The CDR3 totals 12 residues. Germline lookup yields CDR1 MDHEN and CDR2 SYDVKM. V gave up 5 bases and J gave up 6 bases, with 8 bases separating them. CDR3 DNA sequence: TGTGCCAGCAGTGGAAGGGGTCAGCCCCAGCATTTT. Its protein product is CASSGRGQPQHF.

V and J are TRBV10-3 and TRBJ1-2; D unresolved. Germline-derived CDR1 and CDR2 are ENHRY and SYGVKD. V was trimmed by 0 bases and J by 4 bases, leaving 9 bases between them. The CDR3 consists of 14 residues. The CDR3 region is CAISESLEGYGYTF. CDR3 coding DNA: TGTGCCATCAGTGAGTCCCTGGAGGGCTATGGCTACACCTTC.

The genes are TRBV18 and TRBJ2-3; 8 bases agree with TRBD1. CDR1 KGHSH and CDR2 LQKENI come from the germline V gene. V was clipped by 5 bases and J by 6 bases; unmatched bases: 13. The CDR3 consists of 16 residues. CDR3 protein: CASSSDRVSAGDTQYF. The CDR3 nucleotides are TGTGCCAGCTCATCGGACAGGGTTTCAGCCGGCGATACGCAGTATTTT. Combining the CDR3 with reference TRBV18 and TRBJ2-3 gives the whole variable domain NAGVMQNPRHLVRRRGQEARLRCSPMKGHSHVYWYRQLPEEGLKFMVYLQKENIIDESGMPKERFSAEFPKEGPSILRIQQVVRGDSAAYFCASSSDRVSAGDTQYFGPGTRLTVL.

The chain recombines TRBV7-2 with TRBJ2-1; TRBD2 agrees at 11 bases. This CDR3 is 15 amino acids long. Germline lookup yields CDR1 SGHTA and CDR2 FQGNSA. The V and J ends lost 5 bases and 2 bases, in that order; junction bases with no gene match: 2. The CDR3 protein is CASSILAGAYNEQFF. The CDR3 DNA follows: TGTGCCAGCAGCATACTAGCGGGAGCCTACAATGAGCAGTTCTTC.

The rearrangement joins TRBV5-1 to TRBJ2-5; 10 bases line up with TRBD2. In germline, CDR1 is SGHRS, CDR2 YFSETQ. The CDR3 totals 13 residues. Unmatched junction bases numbered 2, after V lost 5 bases and J lost 4 bases. CDR3 nucleotide sequence: TGCGCCAGCAGATCTAGCGGGAGAGAGACCCAGTACTTC. Its translation is CASRSSGRETQYF.